This T cell receptor beta chain was profiled in a study of blood T cell repertoires in COVID-19 (dated by TCRdb to about 2020). About the full investigation: Samples covering the acute and convalescent phases of COVID-19 were provided by collaborators in the United States, Italy and Spain. The material from the prospective study consisted of cDNA or gDNA derived from T cells, B-cell-depleted T cells, or PBMCs. Deeply sampled blood TCRbeta repertoires from subjects exposed to, actively infected with, or recovered from COVID-19 were included in the dataset. The samples were drawn from two sources: the first 160 participants of the ongoing ImmuneRACE study, and 1,254 subjects contributed by 6 global collaborators. A freely available public database, intended as a resource for researchers studying the immune response to SARS-CoV-2, is where the repertoires were released. Sample metadata almost always included a de-identified subject ID, COVID-19 status, age in years and sex. HLA class I and class II types, where available, came from metadata supplied by the sample provider rather than from assay-based typing. Results the study describes overall, beyond this receptor: Clinical and demographic metadata were provided uncurated, with the amount varying by source and participant.

Whole blood was collected in K2EDTA tubes by collaborating institutions according to the institutions' own protocols. For TCRbeta analysis, collaborator samples were shipped as frozen whole blood, as isolated PBMCs, or as DNA extracted from either sample type. As to this clone: This clone's antigen is unknown. No qualities accompany the bases; no much larger clone lies one base away.

V loses 0 bases at its end and J loses 5 bases; junction bases beyond the gene matches: 8. According to the germline V gene (reference sequence), CDR1 reads LGHDT and CDR2 reads YNNKEL. From the cysteine up to the phenylalanine, the CDR3 has a length of 16 residues. Only the CDR3 DNA stays, 48 bases, in frame from base 1. TCRbeta CDR3 regions were amplified from genomic DNA using the immunoSEQ Assay, a bias-controlled multiplex PCR. For the original study's pipeline: The number of nucleated cells in each sample was estimated from the amplification of reference gene primers within the assay. Sequence reads were collapsed and filtered to measure the absolute abundance of every unique TCRbeta CDR3 rearrangement. Productive Simpson clonality was computed per sample as the square root of Simpson's diversity index over productive rearrangements. Drawn from immuneACCESS, this table holds only the in-frame rearrangements with V and J called that TCRdb kept. Clones are partly lost; checked studies trace under half to an unresolved V gene and leave the rest unexplained. That table gives V, J and clone size, and the DNA gave D and trimming. The sample table lists over 100,000 clones, roughly 83% of them with a count of one. Jointly, the top ten make up about 18% of the sample.

What was sequenced was peripheral blood. This chain joins TRBV3-1 (or the pseudogene TRBV3-2) to TRBJ1-1, with 8 bases in between that match TRBD1. This sequence originates from a woman in her sixties with acute or convalescent COVID-19. Here is the DNA: TGTGCCAGCAGCCAAGAATACGGACAGGGTGGAACTGAAGCTTTCTTT. Its amino acids are CASSQEYGQGGTEAFF.